The entry below gives a single T cell receptor (beta chain) sequence along with its context. What it binds is unknown. A much larger clone differs by one base, so this may be a read error. The TCR beta profiling, which covered VDJ combination and CDR3 sequence, was carried out using genomic DNA as the template. TCRdb reanalysed the reads using MiXCR and keeps one entry per CDR3 protein. The sample yields approximately 180,000 distinct CDR3 sequences, less than 60% seen once. This sample was taken from a study of CD8+CD57+ T cells in acquired aplastic anemia. As for the study in general: Sorted CD4+ and CD8+ cells yielded about 2.9 ug of DNA on average.

Patients picked for sequencing had shown CD8+CD57+ cell expansion detected by flow cytometry. No patient had been given any therapy when blood was sampled. The CDR3 consists of 15 residues. Looked up from germline, CDR1 is SGHRS and CDR2 is YFSETQ. Study-wide points: Patients had roughly 31 CD8+ CDR3 sequences in common with controls (the shared set).

The sequence was obtained from a human donor with aplastic anemia. V usage is TRBV5-1 and J usage is TRBJ2-7, with D perhaps TRBD1 (6 bases). The sample consisted of sorted CD4+, CD8+, or CD8+CD57+ T cells (not recorded which) from PBMCs. As DNA, the CDR3 is TGCGCCGGCAGCTTGAATACAGGGAACTCCTACGAGCAGTACTTC. Protein sequence: CAGSLNTGNSYEQYF.